This T cell receptor beta chain derives from a study of cytomegalovirus exposure and HLA in healthy donors. In the study overall: Earlier, 150 million to 200 million T cells were analyzed, and fewer than 120 million unique TCR beta sequences were found among them. Regarding the study as a whole: Evidence from a later analysis indicated that most CMV-associated TCR beta chains looked HLA-restricted. Researchers catalogued under 200 TCR beta chains as cytomegalovirus-associated.

In the PCR, 60 Vbeta and 13 Jbeta primers were used. Data came from immunoSEQ multiplex PCR; TCRdb stores just in-frame clones and leaves some out. Here the sample spans 210,000 or so clones, roughly 80% being singletons. After removal of 6 bases from V and 1 base from J, the junction contained 5 bases not matched to a gene. In germline, CDR1 is MNHNS, CDR2 SASEGT. The CDR3 contains 14 residues. At collection, donors were nominally healthy, but unrecorded immune exposures were probable. A few counts support this clone. The antigen is unknown. The V and J genes are TRBV6-1 and TRBJ2-7; 8 bases agree with TRBD2. The sequence came from a girl aged 2 to 10 in good health and CMV-seronegative. The source material was PBMCs. Written as DNA, the CDR3 is TGTGCCAGCAGCATAGCGGGGTTTTCCTACGAGCAGTACTTC. Its translation: CASSIAGFSYEQYF.